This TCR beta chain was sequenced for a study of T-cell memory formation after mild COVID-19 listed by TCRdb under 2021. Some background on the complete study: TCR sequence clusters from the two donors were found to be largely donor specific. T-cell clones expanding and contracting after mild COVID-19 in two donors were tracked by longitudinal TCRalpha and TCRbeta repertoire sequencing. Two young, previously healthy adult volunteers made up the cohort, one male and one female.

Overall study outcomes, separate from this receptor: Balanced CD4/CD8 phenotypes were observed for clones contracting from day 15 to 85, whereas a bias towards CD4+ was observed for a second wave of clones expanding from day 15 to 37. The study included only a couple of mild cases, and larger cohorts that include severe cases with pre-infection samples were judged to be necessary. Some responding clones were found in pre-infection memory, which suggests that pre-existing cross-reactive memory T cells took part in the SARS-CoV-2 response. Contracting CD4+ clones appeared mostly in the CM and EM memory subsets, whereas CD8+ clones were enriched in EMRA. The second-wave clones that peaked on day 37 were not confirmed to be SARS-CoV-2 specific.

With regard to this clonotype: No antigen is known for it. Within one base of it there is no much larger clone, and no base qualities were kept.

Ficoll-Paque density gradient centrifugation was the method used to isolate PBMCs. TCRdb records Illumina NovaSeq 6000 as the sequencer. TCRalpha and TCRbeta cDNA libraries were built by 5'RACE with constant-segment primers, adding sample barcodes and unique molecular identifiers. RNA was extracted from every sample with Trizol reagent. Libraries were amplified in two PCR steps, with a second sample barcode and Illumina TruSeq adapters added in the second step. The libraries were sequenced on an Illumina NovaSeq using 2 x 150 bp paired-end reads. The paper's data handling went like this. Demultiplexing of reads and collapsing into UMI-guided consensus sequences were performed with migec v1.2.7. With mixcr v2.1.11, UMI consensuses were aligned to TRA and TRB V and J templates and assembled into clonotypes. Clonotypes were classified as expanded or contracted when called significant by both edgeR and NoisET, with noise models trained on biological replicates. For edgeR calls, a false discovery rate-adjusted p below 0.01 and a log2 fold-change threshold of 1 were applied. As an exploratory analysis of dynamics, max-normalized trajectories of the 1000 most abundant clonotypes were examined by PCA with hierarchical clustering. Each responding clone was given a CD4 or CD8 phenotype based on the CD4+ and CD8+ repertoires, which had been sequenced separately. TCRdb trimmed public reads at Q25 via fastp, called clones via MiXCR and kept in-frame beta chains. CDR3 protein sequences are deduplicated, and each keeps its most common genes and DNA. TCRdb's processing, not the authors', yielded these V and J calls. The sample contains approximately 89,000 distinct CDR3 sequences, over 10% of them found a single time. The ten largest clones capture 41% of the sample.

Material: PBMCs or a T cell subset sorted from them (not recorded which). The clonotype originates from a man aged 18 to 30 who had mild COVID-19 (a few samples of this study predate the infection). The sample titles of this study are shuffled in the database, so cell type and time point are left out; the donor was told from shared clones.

The DNA is as follows: TGTGCCAGCAGCTTATCGCGTACAGGCTCCTATAATTCACCCCTCCACTTT. It codes for CASSLSRTGSYNSPLHF. The chain uses TRBV7-8 and TRBJ1-6; TRBD1 is perhaps the D gene, given 5 matching bases. Cut back by 2 bases and 0 bases, the V and J ends lie 11 bases apart. The germline V gene encodes CDR1 SGHVS and CDR2 FQNEAQ. From the cysteine up to the phenylalanine, the CDR3 has a length of 17 residues. The DNA shown is the 51-base CDR3, in frame from base 1. The reference TRBV7-8 and TRBJ1-6 proteins fill in what lies around the CDR3, so the full variable domain reads GAGVSQSPRYKVAKRGQDVALRCDPISGHVSLFWYQQALGQGPEFLTYFQNEAQLDKSGLPSDRFFAERPEGSVSTLKIQRTQQEDSAVYLCASSLSRTGSYNSPLHFGNGTRLTVT.